The clone carrying this T cell receptor beta chain has more than one count but fewer than ten. CDR3 length: 16 amino acids. Germline V CDR1 and CDR2: SGHAT, FQDESV (reference sequence). V gave up 1 base and J gave up 4 bases; unmatched junction bases: 7. These data come from a study of T cells in Graves' hyperthyroidism and ophthalmopathy. The source material, RNA transcripts, was used to amplify TCR beta CDR3 regions. HTBI primers were employed in a first-round RT-PCR of the TCR CDR3. TCRdb itself ran the multiplex PCR reads through MiXCR, one entry per CDR3 protein. The data show 550,000 to 700,000 distinct CDR3 sequences, over 12% seen once.

This chain connects TRBV11-1 to TRBJ2-1, with TRBD2 matching over 7 bases. This TCR derives from a middle-aged woman with Graves' ophthalmopathy. Sequencing was carried out using blood. For the CDR3, the DNA is TGTGCCAGCAGCTTAGGATTAGCGGGTTTATACAATGAGCAGTTCTTC. This translates into CASSLGLAGLYNEQFF. The full variable domain, with the rest looked up from reference TRBV11-1 and TRBJ2-1, is EAEVAQSPRYKITEKSQAVAFWCDPISGHATLYWYRQILGQGPELLVQFQDESVVDDSQLPKDRFSAERLKGVDSTLKIQPAELGDSAMYLCASSLGLAGLYNEQFFGPGTRLTVL.